This TCR beta chain was sequenced in a study of T cells in Graves' hyperthyroidism and ophthalmopathy. Whole-study findings and limits: It was a median approximately 6 months before onset that the model predicted ophthalmopathy. In simple terms, a model built on 13 V-J features told ophthalmopathy apart from stable hyperthyroidism.

This clonotype was detected many times. What it recognizes is unknown. With a much larger clone just one base away, this may be a read error. Trimming cost V 0 bases and J 2 bases, with 13 bases left between them. CDR1 is KGHDR and CDR2 is SFDVKD in the germline V gene. The CDR3 has 16 residues. The study based diagnoses on clinical symptoms, serum thyroxine and TRAb, thyroid ultrasound and orbital computed tomography. Amplification of TCR beta CDR3 regions used RNA as the template. The primer set for the first-round RT-PCR of the TCR CDR3 was HTBI. One entry per CDR3 protein results from TCRdb running MiXCR on the multiplex PCR reads. The data show 50,000 to 75,000 distinct CDR3 sequences, around half seen once.

The receptor's source is a woman aged 25 to 39 with Graves' ophthalmopathy. The rearrangement uses TRBV24-1 and TRBJ2-7; D is ambiguous. The sequenced sample was blood. The CDR3 DNA is TGTGCCACCAGTGATTTGAGGCGGCGGCCCGCCTACGAGCAGTACTTC. This encodes CATSDLRRRPAYEQYF.